Following are 16 T cell receptor beta chains from one sample sequenced in a study of T-cell reconstitution after alpha-beta-depleted transplantation in children. For TCRbeta, the library was prepared with unique molecular identifiers. TCRdb fed the PCR reads into MiXCR, producing one record per CDR3 protein. The repertoire consists of almost 600,000 distinct CDR3 sequences, with 25% to 30% occurring once and the leading ten covering less than 40%. The sequencing used PBMCs, collected before TCRalphabeta/CD19-depleted stem cell transplant. The receptors were sampled from a boy under three years old with Wiskott-Aldrich syndrome, due to receive a stem cell transplant.

This sequence joins TRBV20-1 and TRBJ2-1; TRBD2 agrees at 10 bases. The CDR3 is 14 amino acids. J lost 8 bases, V lost 6 bases, and 10 bases had no gene match. The germline V gene has CDR1 DFQATT and CDR2 SNEGSKA (reference sequence). Written as DNA, the CDR3 is TGCAGTGCCCCTAGCGGGAGTTGGATGTATGAGCAGTTCTTC. This sequence encodes CSAPSGSWMYEQFF.

This chain joins TRBV9 and TRBJ2-7; 10 nucleotides line up with TRBD2. CDR1 is SGDLS, CDR2 YYNGEE, per germline. Losses at the gene ends were 0 bases for V and 4 bases for J; bases not matched to a gene: 4. The CDR3 is 15 amino acids. The CDR3 DNA is TGTGCCAGCAGCGTAGCTACTAGCGGGGTTTACGAGCAGTACTTC. Translating gives CASSVATSGVYEQYF.

There are a few counts of this clonotype. This chain links TRBV11-1 with TRBJ2-1, with D hard to call. Germline CDR1 reads SGHAT; CDR2 reads FQDESV (reference sequence). The length of the CDR3 is 15 residues. V lost 0 bases and J 3 bases, leaving 9 bases between the germline ends. DNA for the CDR3: TGTGCCAGCAGCTTAGCCGTTTCCCTCTACAATGAGCAGTTCTTC. This sequence encodes CASSLAVSLYNEQFF.

This clonotype was detected only a few times. The chain is built from TRBV5-1 and TRBJ2-3; 8 bases match TRBD1. V lost 4 bases to trimming and J lost 3 bases; unmatched junction nucleotides: 4. The CDR3 is 14 amino acids. Per the germline V gene, CDR1 is SGHRS and CDR2 is YFSETQ. In DNA form, the CDR3 reads TGCGCCAGCAGCCTTCGGACAGGGACAGATACGCAGTATTTT. Translating gives CASSLRTGTDTQYF.

A few counts support this clonotype. The rearrangement uses TRBV4-1 and TRBJ1-5; 9 bases are a match to TRBD1. In germline, CDR1 is MGHRA, CDR2 YSYEKL. This CDR3 contains 15 residues. With 3 bases clipped from V and 5 bases from J, the junction kept 5 bases outside the gene matches. The CDR3 DNA follows: TGCGCCAGCAGCCATGAGGGACAGGGTCATCAGCCCCAGCATTTT. It specifies CASSHEGQGHQPQHF.

There are a few counts of this clonotype. V and J are TRBV20-1 and TRBJ1-5, with 8 bases that match TRBD1. The CDR3 extends over 15 amino acids. Trimming at V came to 5 bases and at J to 3 bases, leaving 9 bases not matched to a gene. CDR1 is DFQATT and CDR2 is SNEGSKA in the germline V gene (reference sequence). Here the CDR3 DNA reads TGCAGTGCTCCGCCTCGGACAGGGCCCAATCAGCCCCAGCATTTT. This codes for CSAPPRTGPNQPQHF.

This clonotype was found a few times. The chain carries TRBV4-1 and TRBJ1-2, with TRBD1 identical over 9 bases. Germline trimming cut 3 bases from V and 4 bases from J; bases unmatched to any gene: 6. Germline V gene sequence: CDR1 MGHRA, CDR2 YSYEKL. The CDR3 runs to 15 residues. CDR3 protein: CASSQARDRVYGYTF. Here the CDR3 DNA reads TGCGCCAGCAGCCAGGCTAGGGACAGGGTCTATGGCTACACCTTC.

The J gene is TRBJ2-1, the V gene TRBV7-2; unclear D gene. The V gene's germline CDR1 is SGHTA and CDR2 FQGNSA. Trimming took off 3 bases at V and 10 bases at J, with 7 bases between the two ends. CDR3 length: 11 residues. The CDR3 protein is CASSFIREQFF. CDR3 DNA sequence: TGTGCCAGCAGCTTTATCCGGGAGCAGTTCTTC.

This clonotype has more than one count but fewer than ten. The chain recombines TRBV29-1 with TRBJ2-5, with 9 bases lining up with TRBD1. Germline V lookup: CDR1 SQVTM, CDR2 ANQGSEA. The CDR3 is made up of 13 amino acids. V shed 4 bases, J shed 4 bases, and the junction held 4 bases outside the gene matches. The CDR3 protein is CSVAPTGGETQYF. DNA for the CDR3: TGCAGCGTTGCTCCGACAGGGGGAGAGACCCAGTACTTC.

The chain links TRBV5-1 to TRBJ2-7, with D maybe TRBD2 (5 bases). Germline values: CDR1 SGHRS, CDR2 YFSETQ. Between the trimmed V and J ends, which lost 1 base and 3 bases, there was a span of 17 bases. This CDR3 is built from 16 residues. The CDR3 DNA follows: TGCGCCAGCAGCTTGACCCCTAGTGAGGGTCTCTACGAGCAGTACTTC. Residues: CASSLTPSEGLYEQYF. Full variable domain (missing parts from reference TRBV5-1 and TRBJ2-7): KAGVTQTPRYLIKTRGQQVTLSCSPISGHRSVSWYQQTPGQGLQFLFEYFSETQRNKGNFPGRFSGRQFSNSRSEMNVSTLELGDSALYLCASSLTPSEGLYEQYFGPGTRLTVT.

This chain joins TRBV5-1 and TRBJ1-1; D is perhaps TRBD1 (5 bases). Germline CDR1 SGHRS, CDR2 YFSETQ. Trimming took 5 bases from V and 1 from J, leaving 15 bases between them. The CDR3 extends over 15 amino acids. CDR3 sequence reads: CASRLTWGTNTEAFF. CDR3 bases: TGCGCCAGCAGGCTAACCTGGGGCACGAACACTGAAGCTTTCTTT.

In this sample, this clonotype turned up a few times. The gene calls are TRBV10-3 and TRBJ2-3, with D uncertain. Trimming took off 9 bases at V and 6 bases at J, with 10 bases between the two ends. Germline assignment: CDR1 ENHRY and CDR2 SYGVKD. The CDR3 has 11 amino acids. CDR3 region: CAISVGDTQYF. The CDR3, as DNA: TGTGCCATTTCGGTCGGGGATACGCAGTATTTT.

This clonotype has just a few counts. The chain links TRBV7-2 to TRBJ2-7; TRBD2 is a possible D gene (9 bases). This CDR3 is 17 amino acids long. The germline gives CDR1 SGHTA, CDR2 FQGNSA. The V end was cut by 4 bases, the J end by 5 bases, with 24 bases between. The CDR3 nucleotides are TGTGCCAGCAGCTCAGGGGGCCTAGCGGGATTCTACCACGAGCAGTACTTC. It translates to CASSSGGLAGFYHEQYF.

The genes are TRBV28 and TRBJ2-5, with TRBD2 as a possible D gene (7 bases). V dropped 6 bases and J dropped 5 bases, with 10 bases sitting between them. Germline CDR1 reads MDHEN; CDR2 reads SYDVKM. CDR3 size: 12 residues. CDR3 region: CASSGGRETQYF. The CDR3 DNA follows: TGTGCCAGCAGCGGGGGGCGGGAGACCCAGTACTTC.

This clonotype was detected a few times. The chain combines TRBV7-2 with TRBJ2-7, with 9 bases aligning to TRBD2. J lost 3 bases, V lost 5 bases, and 5 bases had no gene match. Germline values: CDR1 SGHTA, CDR2 FQGNSA. This CDR3 is built from 14 residues. The chain's CDR3 is CASSPAAGGYEQYF. The CDR3 DNA reads TGTGCCAGCAGCCCGGCAGCGGGAGGCTACGAGCAGTACTTC. The whole variable domain, remainder taken from reference TRBV7-2 and TRBJ2-7, is GAGVSQSPSNKVTEKGKDVELRCDPISGHTALYWYRQSLGQGLEFLIYFQGNSAPDKSGLPSDRFSAERTGGSVSTLTIQRTQQEDSAVYLCASSPAAGGYEQYFGPGTRLTVT.

This clonotype came up a few times. The rearrangement links TRBV27 to TRBJ1-4, with 7 bases aligning to TRBD1. V gave up 4 bases and J gave up 4 bases; unmatched junction bases: 6. This CDR3 has 15 residues. Germline V gives CDR1 MNHEY, CDR2 SMNVEV (reference sequence). CDR3: CASSSKGALNEKLFF. Written as DNA, the CDR3 is TGTGCCAGCAGTTCCAAGGGGGCCCTTAATGAAAAACTGTTTTTT.